This T cell receptor beta chain emerged from a study of OX40 agonist ivuxolimab in advanced cancers. Study information: Treatment of patients was with ivuxolimab, an agonistic anti-OX40 (CD134) antibody. Three partial responders included one hepatocellular carcinoma patient and two cutaneous melanoma patients. Study-wide points: Partial responders at 0.1-3.0 mg/kg had among the lowest clonal expansion.

The table came from immunoSEQ multiplex PCR; TCRdb's copy has only in-frame clones and leaves some out. The repertoire has about 20,000 clones, over 80% of them found once; the top ten carry 45% to 55%. Details on this clone: As yet, its antigen is unknown.

V was trimmed by 1 base and J by 8 bases, leaving 6 bases between them. Germline CDR1 is SGHVS and CDR2 is FQNEAQ. The CDR3 sequence is 12 residues long. Sample: CD4+ or CD8+ T cells sorted from blood, taken in a trial of the OX40 agonist ivuxolimab. The clonotype comes from an adult with an advanced solid tumor such as melanoma, head and neck, liver or kidney cancer. The chain employs TRBV7-8 and TRBJ1-5; D remains ambiguous. DNA for the CDR3: TGTGCCAGCAGCTTAGGGAGTGAGCCCCAGCATTTT. It codes for CASSLGSEPQHF.